The 19 T cell receptor beta chains given below trace back to one sample, sequenced in a study of T cell responses to AZD1222 COVID-19 vaccine. Profiling relied on immunoSEQ multiplex PCR, and the TCRdb table lists in-frame clones only, not all of them. The sample includes 200,000 to 250,000 clones, roughly 94% seen only once; the top ten take roughly 1.8%. Sequencing used peripheral blood, obtained 28 days after the second dose of the MenACWY control vaccine. The receptors derive from an adult who received the MenACWY meningococcal vaccine as a control.

The chain uses TRBV7-3 and TRBJ1-2; 8 nucleotides agree with TRBD1. The length of the CDR3 is 14 residues. Germline values: CDR1 SGHTA, CDR2 FQGTGA. The J segment lost 3 bases and the V segment lost 5 bases, leaving 5 bases of the junction unmatched. CDR3 in amino acids: CASSLSGGDYGYTF. In DNA, the CDR3 is TGTGCCAGCAGCCTATCAGGGGGCGACTATGGCTACACCTTC.

This chain links TRBV5-1 with TRBJ1-2; D not resolved. The germline gives CDR1 SGHRS, CDR2 YFSETQ. The CDR3 has 14 amino acids. V shed 3 bases and J shed 6 bases, with 15 bases lying between them. Here the CDR3 reads CASSWEGGWDGYTF. The CDR3 nucleotides read TGCGCCAGCAGCTGGGAGGGCGGCTGGGATGGCTACACCTTC. Together with reference TRBV5-1 and TRBJ1-2, the CDR3 gives the full variable domain: KAGVTQTPRYLIKTRGQQVTLSCSPISGHRSVSWYQQTPGQGLQFLFEYFSETQRNKGNFPGRFSGRQFSNSRSEMNVSTLELGDSALYLCASSWEGGWDGYTFGSGTRLTVV.

The V gene is TRBV6-5, the J gene TRBJ2-1; D unresolved. This CDR3 contains 15 residues. V was trimmed by 5 bases and J by 2 bases, leaving 13 bases between them. Germline loops: CDR1 MNHEY, CDR2 SVGAGI. CDR3 coding DNA: TGTGCCAGCAGTAGATCAACCGGCACCTACAATGAGCAGTTCTTC. This encodes CASSRSTGTYNEQFF.

The chain joins TRBV10-3 to TRBJ1-2; a weak D match, TRBD1 (5 bases). There are 13 residues in the CDR3. The germline V gene encodes CDR1 ENHRY and CDR2 SYGVKD. Between the trimmed V and J ends, which lost 4 bases and 7 bases, there was a span of 13 bases. CDR3 sequence (DNA): TGTGCCATCAGTGGTCAGGGTGGACTTGGCTACACCTTC. This sequence encodes CAISGQGGLGYTF.

The rearrangement uses TRBV5-1 and TRBJ1-6; D is uncertain. The germline V gene encodes CDR1 SGHRS and CDR2 YFSETQ. Trimming took off 0 bases at V and 5 bases at J, with 12 bases between the two ends. The CDR3 consists of 16 residues. The CDR3 DNA follows: TGCGCCAGCAGCTTGGATGGGTTAAGTGATAATTCACCCCTCCACTTT. This gives the protein CASSLDGLSDNSPLHF.

This clone was detected once. The genes are TRBV6-5 and TRBJ1-5; 7 nucleotides align to TRBD1. Germline CDR1 and CDR2: MNHEY and SVGAGI. The ends lost 7 bases at V and 6 bases at J; junction bases unmatched: 6. This CDR3 has 13 residues. The CDR3 reads CASILHRGQPQHF. For the CDR3, the DNA is TGTGCCAGCATTCTCCACAGGGGTCAGCCCCAGCATTTT.

The chain joins TRBV25-1 to TRBJ2-5, with 12 positions matching TRBD1. V lost 7 bases, J lost 0 bases, and 9 bases stayed unmatched. The CDR3 consists of 17 residues. Germline CDR1 reads MGHDK; CDR2 reads SYGVNS. The CDR3 sequence is CASKARDRGPYQETQYF. Written as DNA, the CDR3 is TGTGCCAGCAAAGCCCGGGACAGGGGGCCGTACCAAGAGACCCAGTACTTC.

This clone was observed a single time. V and J are TRBV30 and TRBJ2-7, with TRBD2 matching 8 bases. The ends lost 2 bases at V and 10 bases at J; junction bases unmatched: 10. Germline V gene lookup returns CDR1 GTSNPN and CDR2 SVGIG (reference sequence). The CDR3 length is 13 residues. Written as DNA, the CDR3 is TGTGCCTGGAGTAACCGCGTTAGCGGGGATCAGTACTTC. Its protein is CAWSNRVSGDQYF.

The chain combines TRBV11-1 with TRBJ2-7; 7 positions agree with TRBD2. The V gene's germline CDR1 is SGHAT and CDR2 FQDESV (reference sequence). The CDR3 is made up of 14 amino acids. J lost 3 bases, V lost 3 bases, and 5 bases had no gene match. In DNA form, the CDR3 reads TGTGCCAGCAGCTTTACCGGGGGGTACTACGAGCAGTACTTC. This sequence encodes CASSFTGGYYEQYF. The full variable domain, its missing parts supplied by reference TRBV11-1 and TRBJ2-7, is EAEVAQSPRYKITEKSQAVAFWCDPISGHATLYWYRQILGQGPELLVQFQDESVVDDSQLPKDRFSAERLKGVDSTLKIQPAELGDSAMYLCASSFTGGYYEQYFGPGTRLTVT.

The rearrangement links TRBV4-1 to TRBJ2-2; D is unresolved. The CDR3 runs to 15 residues. The germline V and J ends were trimmed by 8 bases and 3 bases, with 16 bases remaining between them. Germline CDR1 is MGHRA and CDR2 is YSYEKL. Written as DNA, the CDR3 is TGCGCCAGCGGCGGTACGACGGCGGACACCGGGGAGCTGTTTTTT. Its translation is CASGGTTADTGELFF.

This chain links TRBV27 with TRBJ2-3; D is undetermined. Germline-derived CDR1 and CDR2 are MNHEY and SMNVEV (reference sequence). V was pared by 2 bases and J by 0 bases, with 9 bases between. This CDR3 is built from 15 residues. CDR3 sequence (DNA): TGTGCCAGCAGTTTAGGCACAGTGAGCACAGATACGCAGTATTTT. Its protein product is CASSLGTVSTDTQYF.

The CDR3 region has the DNA TGTGCCAGCACTGCTCGGGCGCCACACGGCTTAGGCCCTAGGCTAAAACTGTTTTTT. Protein product: CASTARAPHGLGPRLKLFF. The chain employs TRBV7-9 and TRBJ1-4; D gene uncertain. The V gene's germline CDR1 is SEHNR and CDR2 FQNEAQ (reference sequence). Trimming cost V 7 bases and J 10 bases, with 34 bases left between them. This CDR3 comprises 19 residues.

The chain couples TRBV27 to TRBJ2-1; D gene ambiguous. The CDR3 runs to 15 residues. Trimming pared 2 bases from V and 6 bases from J, leaving 14 bases between. Germline values: CDR1 MNHEY, CDR2 SMNVEV (reference sequence). The CDR3 loop reads CASSLAVAPGNEQFF. DNA of the CDR3: TGTGCCAGCAGTTTAGCTGTAGCCCCCGGCAATGAGCAGTTCTTC.

Concerning this clone: One end of the junction is discordant with germline, which a read error may explain. This sequence joins TRBV2 and TRBJ2-1; 7 bases match TRBD2. Per germline, CDR1 SNHLY and CDR2 FYNNEI. The CDR3 has 16 residues. The chain's CDR3 is CASSPRLAATYNGQFF. CDR3 nucleotide sequence: TGTGCCAGCAGCCCCCGACTAGCTGCTACCTACAATGGGCAGTTCTTC. The whole variable domain, remainder taken from reference TRBV2 and TRBJ2-1, is EPEVTQTPSHQVTQMGQEVILRCVPISNHLYFYWYRQILGQKVEFLVSFYNNEISEKSEIFDDQFSVERPDGSNFTLKIRSTKLEDSAMYFCASSPRLAATYNGQFFGPGTRLTVL.

The V call is TRBV19, the J call TRBJ1-2; D is ambiguous. V was shortened by 3 bases and J by 8 bases, with 16 bases between the two germline ends. Germline V gene lookup returns CDR1 LNHDA and CDR2 SQIVND (reference sequence). The CDR3 runs 14 residues. CDR3 in amino acids: CASSIPGLQKGYTF. CDR3 nucleotide sequence: TGTGCCAGTAGTATCCCCGGCCTGCAGAAAGGCTACACCTTC.

For this clone: The junction and the germline gene differ at one end; a read error may be behind it. J is TRBJ1-1 and V is TRBV6-2 or TRBV6-3; D call uncertain. The germline V gene encodes CDR1 MNHEY and CDR2 SVGEGT. CDR3 length: 11 residues. In DNA, the CDR3 is TGTGCCAGCAGCATGAACTCTGAAGCTTTCTTT. This encodes CASSMNSEAFF.

The rearrangement joins TRBV7-9 to TRBJ2-5; 8 positions agree with TRBD1. The J segment lost 5 bases and the V segment lost 4 bases, leaving 9 bases of the junction unmatched. The CDR3 is made up of 15 amino acids. Germline CDR1 and CDR2: SEHNR and FQNEAQ (reference sequence). CDR3 DNA: TGTGCCAGCAGCTCGTGGGACAGGACGGTGGAGACCCAGTACTTC. Translating it yields CASSSWDRTVETQYF. The entire variable domain, with the rest obtained from reference TRBV7-9 and TRBJ2-5, is as follows: DTGVSQNPRHKITKRGQNVTFRCDPISEHNRLYWYRQTLGQGPEFLTYFQNEAQLEKSRLLSDRFSAERPKGSFSTLEIQRTEQGDSAMYLCASSSWDRTVETQYFGPGTRLLVL.

The J gene is TRBJ2-7, the V gene TRBV3-1 (or the pseudogene TRBV3-2); 10 bases line up with TRBD1. CDR3 size: 14 residues. CDR1 and CDR2 from the germline V gene are LGHDT and YNNKEL (reference sequence). V was clipped by 4 bases and J by 3 bases; unmatched bases: 3. CDR3 in amino acids: CASSPRDRGYEQYF. The DNA of the CDR3 is TGTGCCAGCAGCCCCCGGGACAGGGGCTACGAGCAGTACTTC.

The chain has TRBV6-5 and TRBJ1-1; possibly TRBD1 for D (5 bases). The CDR3 totals 13 residues. Germline values: CDR1 MNHEY, CDR2 SVGAGI. The germline V and J ends were trimmed by 4 bases and 1 base, with 7 bases remaining between them. The DNA for the CDR3 is TGTGCCAGCAGTTTGCAGGGGAACACTGAAGCTTTCTTT. Protein product: CASSLQGNTEAFF.